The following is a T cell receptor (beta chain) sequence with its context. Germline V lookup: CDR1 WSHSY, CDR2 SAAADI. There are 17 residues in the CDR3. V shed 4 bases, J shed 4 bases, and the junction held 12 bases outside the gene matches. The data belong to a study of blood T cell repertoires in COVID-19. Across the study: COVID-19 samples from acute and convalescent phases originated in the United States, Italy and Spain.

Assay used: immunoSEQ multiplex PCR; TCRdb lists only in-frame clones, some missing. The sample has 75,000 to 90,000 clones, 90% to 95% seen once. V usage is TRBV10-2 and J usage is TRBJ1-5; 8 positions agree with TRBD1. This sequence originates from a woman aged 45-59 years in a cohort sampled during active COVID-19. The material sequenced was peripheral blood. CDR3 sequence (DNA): TGCGCCAGCAGTGTATCAGGGGGCCCGGCCAATAATCAGCCCCAGCATTTT. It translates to CASSVSGGPANNQPQHF.